The clone carrying this TCR beta chain is a singleton in its sample. The sample belongs to a study of blood T cell repertoires in COVID-19. Background on the study: In each case, the material was cDNA or gDNA derived from T cells, B-cell-depleted T cells, or PBMCs.

V shed 0 bases and J shed 6 bases, with 12 bases lying between them. The CDR3 spans 15 residues. Germline V CDR1 and CDR2: MNHNS, SASEGT. The authors' processing: Amplified reference gene primers provided the basis for estimating nucleated cell counts. Assay used: immunoSEQ multiplex PCR; TCRdb lists only in-frame clones, some missing. The V and J calls and clone size were taken over from that table, and D and trimming were inferred from the DNA. This table holds 300,000 to 400,000 clones, more than 75% found once. This chain connects TRBV6-1 to TRBJ1-5, with D possibly being TRBD1 (6 bases). The sequenced sample was PBMCs or T cells enriched from blood (not recorded which). The sequence was obtained from a woman aged 25-40 years with acute COVID-19. The chain's CDR3 is CASSEARRGVQPQHF. DNA of the CDR3: TGTGCCAGCAGTGAAGCGCGCAGGGGAGTTCAGCCCCAGCATTTT.